Listed below are T cell receptor beta chains from one sample, sequenced in a study of cytomegalovirus exposure and HLA in healthy donors. Using immunoSEQ multiplex PCR, the repertoire was profiled, and TCRdb retains in-frame clones only, with some absent. The sample holds about 150,000 clones, roughly 73% seen once. Sequenced: PBMCs. These receptors came from a woman between 18 and 29 years old in good health and CMV-seronegative. Both conserved end residues are part of each CDR3. D genes are given only for firm matches. Clone size appears in some rows only: once, few, many, or a class for an expanded clone.

-	-	TRBV5-6	14	TRBJ1-5	TGTGCCAGCAGCTTGGGACACCAAAATCAGCCCCAGCATTTT	CASSLGHQNQPQHF
-	-	TRBV6-5	13	TRBJ1-2	TGTGCCAGCAGTTACTCGGGACTTGGAGGCTACACCTTC	CASSYSGLGGYTF
-	TRBD1	TRBV5-1	15	TRBJ1-1	TGCGCCAGCAGCCGAACGGGACAGGGGGCCCCTGAAGCTTTCTTT	CASSRTGQGAPEAFF
-	TRBD1	TRBV29-1	13	TRBJ1-1	TGCAGCTCCCGGGACAGGGCGGGCGGTGAAGCTTTCTTT	CSSRDRAGGEAFF
few	TRBD2	TRBV4-3	16	TRBJ2-1	TGCGCCAGCAGCCGCGGAGTGGAGCGGGGGGGCAATGAGCAGTTCTTC	CASSRGVERGGNEQFF
-	TRBD1	TRBV6-6	14	TRBJ1-2	TGTGCCAGCACCCCGGGGACAGCTAACTATGGCTACACCTTC	CASTPGTANYGYTF
-	-	TRBV7-3	15	TRBJ2-3	TGTGCCAGCAGCCGGCAACAGGGTTCGGCAGATACGCAGTATTTT	CASSRQQGSADTQYF
once	TRBD1	TRBV7-9	13	TRBJ1-5	TGTGCCAGCAGTGGGGACAGTGTTCAGCCCCAGCATTTT	CASSGDSVQPQHF
-	TRBD2	TRBV4-3	16	TRBJ2-1	TGCGCCAGCAGCCAAGAGGGATTAGCGGGTTACAATGAGCAGTTCTTC	CASSQEGLAGYNEQFF
-	-	TRBV27	16	TRBJ1-1	TGTGCCAGCAGTTCGGGGATCCGACTTTTGAACACTGAAGCTTTCTTT	CASSSGIRLLNTEAFF
few	TRBD2	TRBV4-2	18	TRBJ2-3	TGTGCCAGCAGCCAAGATCAGCTAGCGGGCCCAAGCACAGATACGCAGTATTTT	CASSQDQLAGPSTDTQYF
-	TRBD1	TRBV5-1	15	TRBJ2-7	TGCGCCAGCAGCTTGGTATCCCAGGGGGCACACGAGCAGTACTTC	CASSLVSQGAHEQYF
-	TRBD1	TRBV2	14	TRBJ2-5	TGTGCCAGCAGTGCCGGGACAGGGACCGTCGGGCAGTACTTC	CASSAGTGTVGQYF
few	-	TRBV7-9	15	TRBJ2-5	TGTGCCAGCAGCAATATACAGGGCATCCAAGAGACCCAGTACTTC	CASSNIQGIQETQYF
-	TRBD2	TRBV9	15	TRBJ2-1	TGTGCCAGCAGCGCAGTAGCGGGGGGGCCGAATGAGCAGTTCTTC	CASSAVAGGPNEQFF
-	-	TRBV4-2	14	TRBJ2-7	TGTGCCAGCAGCCAAGGACAAGTTTCCTACGAGCAGTACTTC	CASSQGQVSYEQYF
-	TRBD2	TRBV7-9	15	TRBJ2-3	TGTGCCAGCAGCTTGCGGGAGGGCGGCACAGATACGCAGTATTTT	CASSLREGGTDTQYF
few	-	TRBV19	13	TRBJ2-7	TGTGCCAGTAGTATGACAGAATCCTACGAGCAGTACTTC	CASSMTESYEQYF
few	TRBD2	TRBV28	15	TRBJ2-5	TGTGCCAGCAGTTTATATAGCGGGAGCTGGGAGACCCAGTACTTC	CASSLYSGSWETQYF
-	TRBD2	TRBV7-9	16	TRBJ2-7	TGTTCCAGCAGCTTACTGACTAGCGGGCTCTCCTACGAGCAGTACTTC	CSSSLLTSGLSYEQYF
-	TRBD1	TRBV7-9	13	TRBJ1-2	TGTGCCAGCAGCGTGACAGGGAACTATGGCTACACCTTC	CASSVTGNYGYTF
-	TRBD1	TRBV28	16	TRBJ1-2	TGTGCCAGCAGTTTACCGCGACAGGGGTTGAACTATGGCTACACCTTC	CASSLPRQGLNYGYTF
-	-	TRBV4-1	15	TRBJ1-3	TGCGCCAGCAGCCAAGGAGCGACCTCTGGAAACACCATATATTTT	CASSQGATSGNTIYF
-	-	TRBV10-2	16	TRBJ2-7	TGCGCCAGCAGTGAGGCTGGGGGCTATAATCCCTACGAGCAGTACTTC	CASSEAGGYNPYEQYF
-	-	TRBV12-5	9	TRBJ2-7	TGTGCTACTCCCTACGAGCAGTACTTC	CATPYEQYF
-	-	TRBV18	16	TRBJ1-1	TGTGCCAGCTCCCCGCTAGGGGGTATAAAGAACACTGAAGCTTTCTTT	CASSPLGGIKNTEAFF
few	-	TRBV5-6	13	TRBJ2-1	TGTGCCAGCAGCAGCCTATCTGGCAATGAGCAGTTCTTC	CASSSLSGNEQFF
few	TRBD1	TRBV6-6	13	TRBJ2-1	TGTGCCAGCAGTTACGCCGACAGGGGGTGGCAGTTCTTC	CASSYADRGWQFF
-	TRBD2	TRBV19	15	TRBJ2-2	TGTGCCAGTAGTATATTGGCGGGAGCAAACGGGGAGCTGTTTTTT	CASSILAGANGELFF
-	TRBD2	TRBV6-5	14	TRBJ2-5	TGTGCCAGCAGTGGCAACGGGGGGGCGGAGACCCAGTACTTC	CASSGNGGAETQYF
-	-	TRBV4-2	17	TRBJ2-7	TGTGCCAGCAGCCAACCAAAGATGGACATAAGCCCCTACGAGCAGTACTTC	CASSQPKMDISPYEQYF
-	-	TRBV9	14	TRBJ2-5	TGTGCCAGCAGCGTAGGGCTAGCTGAAGAGACCCAGTACTTC	CASSVGLAEETQYF
-	-	TRBV9	15	TRBJ1-1	TGTGCCAGCAGAGGGACGGACAGCTTAAACACTGAAGCTTTCTTT	CASRGTDSLNTEAFF
once	-	TRBV9	17	TRBJ1-3	TGTGCCAGCAGCACCACGGGACATACTTTCTCTGGAAACACCATATATTTT	CASSTTGHTFSGNTIYF
-	-	TRBV7-8	14	TRBJ2-1	TGTGCCAGCAGCTTATACCCCTCCACTCGTGAGCAGTTCTTC	CASSLYPSTREQFF